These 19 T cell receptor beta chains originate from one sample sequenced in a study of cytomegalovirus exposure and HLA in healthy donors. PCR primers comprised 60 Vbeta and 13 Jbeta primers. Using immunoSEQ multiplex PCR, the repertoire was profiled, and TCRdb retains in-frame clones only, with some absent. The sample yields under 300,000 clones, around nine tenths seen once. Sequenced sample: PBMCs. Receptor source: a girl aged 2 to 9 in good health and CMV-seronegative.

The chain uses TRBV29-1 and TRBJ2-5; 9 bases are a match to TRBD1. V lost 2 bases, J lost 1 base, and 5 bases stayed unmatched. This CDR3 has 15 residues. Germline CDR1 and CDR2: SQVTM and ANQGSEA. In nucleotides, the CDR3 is TGCAGCGTTGAAAGGGGGACAGGGCGCCAAGAGACCCAGTACTTC. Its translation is CSVERGTGRQETQYF. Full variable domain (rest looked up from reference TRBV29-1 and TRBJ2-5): SAVISQKPSRDICQRGTSLTIQCQVDSQVTMMFWYRQQPGQSLTLIATANQGSEATYESGFVIDKFPISRPNLTFSTLTVSNMSPEDSSIYLCSVERGTGRQETQYFGPGTRLLVL.

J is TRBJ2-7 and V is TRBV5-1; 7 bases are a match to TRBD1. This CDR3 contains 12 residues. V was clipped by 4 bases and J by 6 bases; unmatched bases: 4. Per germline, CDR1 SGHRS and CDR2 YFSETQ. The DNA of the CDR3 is TGCGCCAGCAGCCTGACAGGGATCGAGCAGTACTTC. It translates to CASSLTGIEQYF.

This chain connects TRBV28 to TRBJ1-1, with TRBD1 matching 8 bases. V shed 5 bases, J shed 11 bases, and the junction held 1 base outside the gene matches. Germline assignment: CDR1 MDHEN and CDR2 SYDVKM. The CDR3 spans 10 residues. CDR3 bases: TGTGCCAGCAGTGACAGGGGTGCTTTCTTT. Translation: CASSDRGAFF.

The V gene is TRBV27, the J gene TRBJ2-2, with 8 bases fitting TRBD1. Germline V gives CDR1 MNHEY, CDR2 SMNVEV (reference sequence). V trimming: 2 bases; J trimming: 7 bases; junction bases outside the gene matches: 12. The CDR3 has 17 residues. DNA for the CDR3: TGTGCCAGCAGTTTAATTGGGGGGCAGGGGGCTTTCGGGGAGCTGTTTTTT. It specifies CASSLIGGQGAFGELFF.

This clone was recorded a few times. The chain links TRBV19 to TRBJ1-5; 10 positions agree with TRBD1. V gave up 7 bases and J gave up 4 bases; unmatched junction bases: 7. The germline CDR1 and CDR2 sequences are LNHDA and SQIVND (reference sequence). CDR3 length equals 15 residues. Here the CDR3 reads CASTRSGQGNQPQHF. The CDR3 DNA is TGTGCCAGTACCAGGTCGGGACAGGGGAATCAGCCCCAGCATTTT.

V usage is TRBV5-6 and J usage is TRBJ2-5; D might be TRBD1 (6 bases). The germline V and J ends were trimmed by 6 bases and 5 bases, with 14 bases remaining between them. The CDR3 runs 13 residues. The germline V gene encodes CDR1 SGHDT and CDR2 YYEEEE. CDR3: CASIRHRVETQYF. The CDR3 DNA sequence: TGTGCCAGCATCAGGCACAGGGTCGAGACCCAGTACTTC.

CDR3: CASSQFLQGISYNEQFF. The CDR3 DNA is TGTGCCAGCAGCCAATTCTTACAGGGTATCTCCTACAATGAGCAGTTCTTC. This rearrangement joins TRBV6-7 to TRBJ2-1, with D maybe TRBD1 (6 bases). TRBV6-7 counts as an open reading frame of uncertain function. The V end was cut by 6 bases, the J end by 0 bases, with 18 bases between. This CDR3 is built from 17 residues.

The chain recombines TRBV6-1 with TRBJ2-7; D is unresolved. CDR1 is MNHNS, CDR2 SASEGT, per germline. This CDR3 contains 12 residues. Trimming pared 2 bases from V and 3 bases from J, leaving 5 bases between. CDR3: CASSETVYEQYF. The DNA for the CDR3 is TGTGCCAGCAGTGAAACAGTCTACGAGCAGTACTTC.

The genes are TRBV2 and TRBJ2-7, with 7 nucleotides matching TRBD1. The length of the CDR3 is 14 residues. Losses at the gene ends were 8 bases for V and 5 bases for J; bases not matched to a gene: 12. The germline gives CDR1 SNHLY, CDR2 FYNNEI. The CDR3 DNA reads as TGTGCCAGCCAAGACTCAGGGGGTCACGACGAGCAGTACTTC. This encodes CASQDSGGHDEQYF.

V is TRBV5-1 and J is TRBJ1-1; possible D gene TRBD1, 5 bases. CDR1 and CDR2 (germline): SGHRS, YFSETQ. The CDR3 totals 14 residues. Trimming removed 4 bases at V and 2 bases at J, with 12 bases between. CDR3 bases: TGCGCCAGCAGCAGAAACGGGGGAAACACTGAAGCTTTCTTT. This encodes CASSRNGGNTEAFF.

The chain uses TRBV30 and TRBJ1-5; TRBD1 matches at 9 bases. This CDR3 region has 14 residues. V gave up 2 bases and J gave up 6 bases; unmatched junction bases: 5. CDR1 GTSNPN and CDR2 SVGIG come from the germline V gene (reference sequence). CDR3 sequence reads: CAWSPGTGFQPQHF. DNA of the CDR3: TGTGCCTGGAGTCCCGGGACAGGGTTTCAGCCCCAGCATTTT.

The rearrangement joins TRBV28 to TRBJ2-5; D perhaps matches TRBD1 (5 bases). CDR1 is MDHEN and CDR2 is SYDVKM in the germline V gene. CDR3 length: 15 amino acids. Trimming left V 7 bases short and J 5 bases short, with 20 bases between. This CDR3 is CASIKPQGAYETQYF. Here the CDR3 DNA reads TGTGCCAGCATCAAACCGCAGGGTGCGTACGAGACCCAGTACTTC.

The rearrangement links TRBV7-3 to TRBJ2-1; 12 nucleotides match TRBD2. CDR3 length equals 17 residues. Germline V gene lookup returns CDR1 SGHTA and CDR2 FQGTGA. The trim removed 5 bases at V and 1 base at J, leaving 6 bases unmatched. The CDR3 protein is CASSRPLAGGSYNEQFF. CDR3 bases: TGTGCCAGCAGCCGCCCACTAGCGGGGGGATCCTACAATGAGCAGTTCTTC.

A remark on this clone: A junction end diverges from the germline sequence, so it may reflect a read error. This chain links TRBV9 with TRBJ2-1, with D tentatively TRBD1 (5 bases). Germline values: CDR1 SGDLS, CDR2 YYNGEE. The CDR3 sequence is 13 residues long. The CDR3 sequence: CASSPRQGNKQFF. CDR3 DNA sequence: TGTGCCAGCAGCCCCCGTCAGGGCAATAAGCAGTTCTTC.

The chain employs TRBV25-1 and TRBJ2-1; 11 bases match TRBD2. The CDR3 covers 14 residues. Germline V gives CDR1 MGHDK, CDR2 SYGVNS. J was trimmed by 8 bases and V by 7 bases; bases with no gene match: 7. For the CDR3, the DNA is TGTGCCAGCAATCGACTAGCGGGATCGGATGAGCAGTTCTTC. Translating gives CASNRLAGSDEQFF.

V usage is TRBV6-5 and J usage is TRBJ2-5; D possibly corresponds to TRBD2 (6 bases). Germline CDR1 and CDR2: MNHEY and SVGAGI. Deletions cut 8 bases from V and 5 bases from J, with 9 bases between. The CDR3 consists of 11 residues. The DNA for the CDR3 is TGTGCCAGCGGCGGGATGGAGACCCAGTACTTC. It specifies CASGGMETQYF.

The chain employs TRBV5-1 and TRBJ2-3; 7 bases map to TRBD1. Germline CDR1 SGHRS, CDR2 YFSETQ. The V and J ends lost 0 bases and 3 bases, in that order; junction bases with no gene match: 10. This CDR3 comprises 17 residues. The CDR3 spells CASSLEASLRGTDTQYF. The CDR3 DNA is TGCGCCAGCAGCTTGGAGGCGTCCCTCAGGGGGACAGATACGCAGTATTTT.

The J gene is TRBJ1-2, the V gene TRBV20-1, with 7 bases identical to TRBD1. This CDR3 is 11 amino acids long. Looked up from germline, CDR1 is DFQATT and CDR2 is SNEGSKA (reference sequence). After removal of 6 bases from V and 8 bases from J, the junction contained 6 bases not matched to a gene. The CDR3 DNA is TGCAGTGCCCCAGGGGGTCAAGGCTACACCTTC. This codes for CSAPGGQGYTF.

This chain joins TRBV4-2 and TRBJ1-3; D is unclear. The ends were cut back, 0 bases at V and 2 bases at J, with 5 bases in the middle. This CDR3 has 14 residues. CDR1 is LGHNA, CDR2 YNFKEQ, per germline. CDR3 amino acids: CASSQEGTGNTIYF. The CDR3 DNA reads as TGTGCCAGCAGCCAAGAGGGCACTGGAAACACCATATATTTT.